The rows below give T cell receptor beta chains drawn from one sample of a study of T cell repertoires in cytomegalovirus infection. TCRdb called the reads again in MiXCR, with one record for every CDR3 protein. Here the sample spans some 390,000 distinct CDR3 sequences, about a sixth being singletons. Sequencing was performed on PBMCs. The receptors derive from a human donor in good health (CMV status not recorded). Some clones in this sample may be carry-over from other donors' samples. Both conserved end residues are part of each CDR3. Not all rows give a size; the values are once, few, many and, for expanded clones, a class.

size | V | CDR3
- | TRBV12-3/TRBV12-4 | CASSSSRGSGDTQYF
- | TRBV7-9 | CASSWDSLQYF
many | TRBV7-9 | CASTSNSDRLAEAFF
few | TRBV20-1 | CSASSASSYNEQFF
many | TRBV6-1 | CASSALDDHETQYF
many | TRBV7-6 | CASSSEGLPLNTEAFF
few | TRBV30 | CAWSAGTGPYEQYF
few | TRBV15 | CATSTRPENTQYF
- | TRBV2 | CASSGLSEPYNEQFF
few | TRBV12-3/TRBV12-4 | CASSLGVPSPAFF
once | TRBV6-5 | CAVLRERGLVAEAFF
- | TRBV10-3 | CAISASGWAYNEQFF
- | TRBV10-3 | CAISESRGVEAFF
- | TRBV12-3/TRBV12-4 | CASSPPWWEEGTGELFF
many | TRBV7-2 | CASSLATAWGLSGDQETQYF
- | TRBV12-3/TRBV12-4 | CASSPRTAVVDTQYF
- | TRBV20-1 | CSARRDMNTEAFF
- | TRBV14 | CASQERDLTDTQYF
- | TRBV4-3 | CASSQTLRDFNTGELFF
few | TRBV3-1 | CASSQATNTEAFF